This record concerns one T cell receptor beta chain sequence. This clonotype appeared many times. The antigen it recognizes is unknown. Within one base of it there is no much larger clone, and no base qualities were kept. TCR beta CDR3 regions were amplified from RNA transcripts for repertoire sequencing. HTBI primers and the Qiagen OneStep RT-PCR kit were used in a first-round RT-PCR, which was followed by a second-round multiplex PCR, size selection and purification. The libraries underwent paired-end sequencing with 100 bp reads on an Illumina HiSeq2000. The paper's data handling went like this. SOAPnuke was used for read processing, and reads with adapters, uncalled bases, a mean Phred below 15, or no exact constant-primer or identifier match were discarded. COPE v1.2.5 was used to merge the high-quality paired reads. Each unique nucleotide sequence was defined as a clonotype, and clonotypes were aligned to IMGT TRB V, D and J references with MiTCR v1.1. The analysis was limited to V-J combinations with a frequency above 0.0001, which together covered 98% to 99.2% of repertoires. For each V-J combination, a TCR clonal expansion and chaos score was defined as the ratio of F50 clonal expansion to chaos observed in the TCRdist matrix. Welch's t-statistics and random forest were used to reduce the features to around 13 V-J combinations, which were then used as input to a naive Bayes classifier. Thyroid-blood repertoire similarity was quantified with the Morisita-Horn index. Through fastp at Q25 and MiXCR, TCRdb rebuilt clones from the public reads, retaining in-frame beta chains. Each entry is one CDR3 protein sequence, shown with its most common DNA and genes. These V and J calls rely on TCRdb rather than the paper's analysis. This sample is represented by roughly 500,000 distinct CDR3 sequences; 13% to 15% of them were singletons. The ten largest make up about 10% of the sample.

The ophthalmopathy patients had moderately to severely active disease, with a Clinical Activity Score of 3 or higher, a NOSPECS grade of 4 or higher, and a disease duration of less than 3 months. Patients with other autoimmune diseases, uncontrolled infections, pregnancy or lactation were excluded from the study. Clinical symptoms, serum thyroxine, TRAb, thyroid ultrasound and orbital computed tomography were used for diagnosis. Ficoll-Paque density gradient centrifugation was used to isolate PBMCs from approximately 10 ml of fresh peripheral blood. Total RNA was extracted using Trizol reagent, and RNA quality was checked on an Agilent 2100 Bioanalyzer. This sample was taken from a study of Graves' ophthalmopathy and Graves' hyperthyroidism (dated by TCRdb to the late 2010s). Describing the broader study: Peripheral blood was collected before any treatment was given, at the time of initial diagnosis. TCR beta repertoire signatures were used to distinguish Graves' ophthalmopathy from Graves' hyperthyroidism and to predict progression to ophthalmopathy. In total, over 130 blood samples were TCR-sequenced: some 40 ophthalmopathy, over 70 hyperthyroidism and approximately 17 hyperthyroidism-to-ophthalmopathy patients. To explore V-J signatures that separate ophthalmopathy from hyperthyroidism, a discovery set of 95 to 100 patients was enrolled, consisting of 43 with ophthalmopathy and roughly 57 with stable hyperthyroidism. The independent validation cohort included 18 to 20 hyperthyroidism patients plus 17 patients who later progressed from hyperthyroidism to ophthalmopathy. In several hyperthyroidism patients, the T-cell repertoire of thyroid tissue was compared with the T-cell repertoire of blood. Following sampling, methimazole starting at 30 mg daily was administered to hyperthyroidism patients, and high-dose intravenous methylprednisolone was administered to ophthalmopathy patients. The 90 to 100 discovery patients were randomly divided into training and test sets at a 7:3 ratio.

V was cut back by 3 bases and J by 6 bases, leaving a gap of 11 bases between them. Reading from cysteine to phenylalanine, the CDR3 counts 14 amino acids. The retained sequence is limited to the CDR3, 42 bases, with the frame set at the first base. General conclusions and limits of the study: In cross-validation, the 13-signature model distinguished ophthalmopathy from stable hyperthyroidism with less than 90% sensitivity and about 81% specificity, while in the test set the corresponding values were about 79% and 69%. Most of the expanded thyroid clonotypes with a frequency above 0.001 were also detected in blood, and it was suggested that the thyroid immune response may be reflected by blood repertoires. No statistical method was used to predetermine the sample size, and group allocation was not hidden from the investigators. In validation, the model predicted ophthalmopathy progression with about 70% sensitivity and approximately 78% specificity; roughly 11 predicted patients were CT-confirmed with GO in a median of approximately 6.5 months.

Sequencing was performed on blood. This clonotype originated in a young woman with Graves' ophthalmopathy. Donor details come from another sample of the same person, matched by shared clones. The chain joins TRBV12-3 or TRBV12-4 to TRBJ2-2; the D call is tentative, TRBD1 or TRBD2, as each matches 5 bases. The CDR3 corresponds to CASSFRGRAGELFF. The nucleotide sequence is TGTGCCAGCAGTTTCCGGGGCAGGGCCGGGGAGCTGTTTTTT.